The T cell receptor beta chain under discussion was sequenced for a study of blood T cell repertoires in COVID-19. The CDR3 length is 17 residues. The junction had 5 bases not matched to a gene; V was cut back by 0 bases and J by 5 bases. Germline CDR1 and CDR2: SGDLS and YYNGEE. TCRdb keeps only in-frame clones here, not all; method: immunoSEQ multiplex PCR. Found here are roughly 120,000 clones, over 75% of them singletons; the top ten hold roughly 17%. The chain has TRBV9 and TRBJ2-1, with 13 bases aligning to TRBD2. The sample comprised peripheral blood. The clonotype was recovered from a woman older than 75 with active or convalescent COVID-19. The CDR3 DNA is TGTGCCAGCAGCGTAGTTGGGACTAGCGGGACCGACAATGAGCAGTTCTTC. Its protein is CASSVVGTSGTDNEQFF.